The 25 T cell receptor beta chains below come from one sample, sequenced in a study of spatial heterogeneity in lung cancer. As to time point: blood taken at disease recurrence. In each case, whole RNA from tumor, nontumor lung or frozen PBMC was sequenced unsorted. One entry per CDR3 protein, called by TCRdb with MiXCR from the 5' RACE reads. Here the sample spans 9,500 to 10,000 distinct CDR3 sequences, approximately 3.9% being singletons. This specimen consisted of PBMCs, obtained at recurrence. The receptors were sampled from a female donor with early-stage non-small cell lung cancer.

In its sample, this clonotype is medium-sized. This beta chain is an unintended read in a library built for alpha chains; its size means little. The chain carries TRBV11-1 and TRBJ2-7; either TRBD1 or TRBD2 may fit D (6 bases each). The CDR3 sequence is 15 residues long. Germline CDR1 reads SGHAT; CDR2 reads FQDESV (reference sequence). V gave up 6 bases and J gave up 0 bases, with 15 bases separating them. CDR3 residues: CASSLLQGGSYEQYF. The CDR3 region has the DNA TGTGCCAGCAGTCTTCTACAGGGAGGCTCCTACGAGCAGTACTTC.

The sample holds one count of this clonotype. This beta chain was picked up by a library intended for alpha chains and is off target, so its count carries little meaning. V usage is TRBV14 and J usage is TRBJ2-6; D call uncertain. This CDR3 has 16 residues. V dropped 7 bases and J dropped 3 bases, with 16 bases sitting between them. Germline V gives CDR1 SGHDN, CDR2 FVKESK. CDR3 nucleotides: TGTGCCAGCACCAAGGGCCTCGCTCTTGGGGCCAACGTCCTGACTTTC. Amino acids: CASTKGLALGANVLTF.

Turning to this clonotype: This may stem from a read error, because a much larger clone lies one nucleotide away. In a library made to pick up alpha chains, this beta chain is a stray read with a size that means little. CDR3 DNA: TGTGCCAGCAGAGGAACCCCAAGACTAGCGACGTACGAGCAGTACTTC. Encoded protein: CASRGTPRLATYEQYF. V gene TRBV6-1 combines with J gene TRBJ2-7; 8 bases map to TRBD2. After removal of 6 bases from V and 4 bases from J, the junction contained 14 bases not matched to a gene. Germline values: CDR1 MNHNS, CDR2 SASEGT. This CDR3 comprises 16 residues.

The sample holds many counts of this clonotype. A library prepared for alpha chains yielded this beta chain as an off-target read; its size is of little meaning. CDR3 sequence reads: CASSQLEAGDYNEQFF. The CDR3 DNA reads TGTGCCAGCAGCCAACTTGAGGCAGGGGACTACAATGAGCAGTTCTTC. The V call is TRBV4-2, the J call TRBJ2-1; the D gene is possibly TRBD1 (6 bases). Per the germline V gene, CDR1 is LGHNA and CDR2 is YNFKEQ. The V end was cut by 2 bases, the J end by 3 bases, with 14 bases between. This CDR3 is built from 16 residues.

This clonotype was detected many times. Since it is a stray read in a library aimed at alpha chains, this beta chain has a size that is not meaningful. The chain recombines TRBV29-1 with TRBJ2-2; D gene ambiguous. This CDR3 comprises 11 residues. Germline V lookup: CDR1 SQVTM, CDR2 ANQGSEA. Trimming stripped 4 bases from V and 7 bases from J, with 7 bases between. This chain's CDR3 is CSVGDGGELFF. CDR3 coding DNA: TGCAGCGTTGGAGATGGCGGGGAGCTGTTTTTT.

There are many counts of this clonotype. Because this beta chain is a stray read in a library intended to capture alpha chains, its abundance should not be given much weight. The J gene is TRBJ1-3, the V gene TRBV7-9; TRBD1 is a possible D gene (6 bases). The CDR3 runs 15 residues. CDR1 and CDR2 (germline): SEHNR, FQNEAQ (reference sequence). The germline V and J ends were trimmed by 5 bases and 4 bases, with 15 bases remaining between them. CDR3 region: CASSRSTGKGNTIYF. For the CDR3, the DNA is TGTGCCAGCAGCCGATCTACAGGGAAGGGAAACACCATATATTTT.

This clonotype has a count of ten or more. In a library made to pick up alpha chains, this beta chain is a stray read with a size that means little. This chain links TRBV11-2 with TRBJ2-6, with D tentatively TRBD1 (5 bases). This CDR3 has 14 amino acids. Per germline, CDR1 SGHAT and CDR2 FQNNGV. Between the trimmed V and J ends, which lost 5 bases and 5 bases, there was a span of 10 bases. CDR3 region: CASSASGRANVLTF. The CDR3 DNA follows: TGTGCCAGCAGCGCCTCAGGGAGGGCCAACGTCCTGACTTTC.

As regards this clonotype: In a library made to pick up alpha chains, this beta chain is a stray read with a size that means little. CDR3 protein: CSARNSRAGSSYNSPLHF. The CDR3 DNA sequence: TGCAGTGCTAGAAACTCCCGGGCGGGAAGCTCCTATAATTCACCCCTCCACTTT. This chain connects TRBV20-1 to TRBJ1-6; D unresolved. Per germline, CDR1 DFQATT and CDR2 SNEGSKA (reference sequence). The CDR3 is 18 amino acids. The germline V and J ends were trimmed by 2 bases and 0 bases, with 17 bases remaining between them.

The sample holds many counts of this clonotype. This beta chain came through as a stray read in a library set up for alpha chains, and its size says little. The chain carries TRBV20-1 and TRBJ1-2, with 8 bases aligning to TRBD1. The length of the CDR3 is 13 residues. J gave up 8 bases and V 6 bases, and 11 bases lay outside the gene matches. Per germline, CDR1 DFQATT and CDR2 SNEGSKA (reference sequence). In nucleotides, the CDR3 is TGCAGTGCCCAGTCGGACAGGGCGGGGGGCTACACCTTC. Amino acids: CSAQSDRAGGYTF.

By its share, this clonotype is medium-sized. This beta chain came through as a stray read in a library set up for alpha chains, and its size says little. The CDR3 loop is CSANSRSYEQFF. In nucleotides, the CDR3 is TGCAGTGCCAATAGTCGTTCGTATGAGCAGTTCTTC. This chain joins TRBV20-1 and TRBJ2-1, with D uncertain. The germline V gene encodes CDR1 DFQATT and CDR2 SNEGSKA (reference sequence). This CDR3 has 12 residues. Deletions cut 6 bases from V and 8 bases from J, with 14 bases between.

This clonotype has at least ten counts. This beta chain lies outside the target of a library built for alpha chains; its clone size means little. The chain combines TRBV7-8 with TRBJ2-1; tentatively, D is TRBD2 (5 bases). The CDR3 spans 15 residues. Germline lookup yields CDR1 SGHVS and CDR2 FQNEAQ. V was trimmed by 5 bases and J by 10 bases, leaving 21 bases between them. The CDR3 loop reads CASSPQEVGRREQFF. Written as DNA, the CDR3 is TGTGCCAGCAGCCCCCAGGAAGTAGGGAGACGAGAGCAGTTCTTC.

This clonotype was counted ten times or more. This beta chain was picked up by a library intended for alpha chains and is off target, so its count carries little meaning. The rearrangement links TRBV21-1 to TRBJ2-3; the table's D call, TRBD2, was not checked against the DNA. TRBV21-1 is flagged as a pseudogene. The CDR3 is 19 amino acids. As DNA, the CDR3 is TGTGCCAGCAGCAAATGTCCTAGCGGGGGAACGTGTGGAAGAGATACGCAGTATTTT. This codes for CASSKCPSGGTCGRDTQYF.

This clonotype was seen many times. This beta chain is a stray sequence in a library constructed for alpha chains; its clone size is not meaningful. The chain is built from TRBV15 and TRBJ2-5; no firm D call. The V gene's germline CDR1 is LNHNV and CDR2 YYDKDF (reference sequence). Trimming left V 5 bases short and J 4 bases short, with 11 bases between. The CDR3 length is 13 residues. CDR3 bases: TGTGCCACCAGCCGCAGAGAGGCAGAGACCCAGTACTTC. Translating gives CATSRREAETQYF.

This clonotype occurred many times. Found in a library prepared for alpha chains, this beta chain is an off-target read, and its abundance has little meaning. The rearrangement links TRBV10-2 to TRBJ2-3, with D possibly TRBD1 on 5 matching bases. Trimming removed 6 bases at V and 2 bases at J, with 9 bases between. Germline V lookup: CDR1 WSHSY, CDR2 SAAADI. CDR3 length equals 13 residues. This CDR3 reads CASSQGPTDTQYF. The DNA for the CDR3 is TGCGCCAGCAGCCAGGGTCCCACAGATACGCAGTATTTT.

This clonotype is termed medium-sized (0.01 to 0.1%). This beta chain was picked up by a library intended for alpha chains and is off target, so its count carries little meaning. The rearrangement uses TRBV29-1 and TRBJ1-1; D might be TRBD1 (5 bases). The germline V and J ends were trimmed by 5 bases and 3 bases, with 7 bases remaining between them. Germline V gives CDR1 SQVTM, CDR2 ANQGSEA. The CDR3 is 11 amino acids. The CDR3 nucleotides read TGCAGCGTTCGGGGGGACACTGAAGCTTTCTTT. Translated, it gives CSVRGDTEAFF. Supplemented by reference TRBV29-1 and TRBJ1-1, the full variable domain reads SAVISQKPSRDICQRGTSLTIQCQVDSQVTMMFWYRQQPGQSLTLIATANQGSEATYESGFVIDKFPISRPNLTFSTLTVSNMSPEDSSIYLCSVRGDTEAFFGQGTRLTVV.

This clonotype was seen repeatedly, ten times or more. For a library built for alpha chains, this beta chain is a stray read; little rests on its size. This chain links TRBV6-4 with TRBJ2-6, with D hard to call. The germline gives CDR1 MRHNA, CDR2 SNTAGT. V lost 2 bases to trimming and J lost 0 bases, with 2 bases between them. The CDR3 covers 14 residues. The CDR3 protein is CASSDNSGANVLTF. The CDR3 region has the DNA TGTGCCAGCAGTGACAACTCTGGGGCCAACGTCCTGACTTTC.

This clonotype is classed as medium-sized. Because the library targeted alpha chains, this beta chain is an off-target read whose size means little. CDR3 sequence (DNA): TGCGCCAGCAGCGTCAGGGGGCGAGACACCGGGGAGCTGTTTTTT. Its protein is CASSVRGRDTGELFF. The chain is built from TRBV5-1 and TRBJ2-2; 8 bases align to TRBD1. Germline V gives CDR1 SGHRS, CDR2 YFSETQ. The CDR3 has 15 residues. V gave up 4 bases and J gave up 3 bases; unmatched junction bases: 5. Looking up the rest from reference TRBV5-1 and TRBJ2-2 gives the full variable domain: KAGVTQTPRYLIKTRGQQVTLSCSPISGHRSVSWYQQTPGQGLQFLFEYFSETQRNKGNFPGRFSGRQFSNSRSEMNVSTLELGDSALYLCASSVRGRDTGELFFGEGSRLTVL.

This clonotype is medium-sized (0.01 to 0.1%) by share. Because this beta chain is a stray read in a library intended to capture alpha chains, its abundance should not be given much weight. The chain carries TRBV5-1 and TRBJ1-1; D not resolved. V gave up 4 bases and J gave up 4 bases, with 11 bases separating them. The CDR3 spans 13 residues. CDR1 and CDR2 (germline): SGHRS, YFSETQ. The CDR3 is CASSRSEVTEAFF. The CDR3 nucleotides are TGCGCCAGCAGCCGGAGTGAGGTCACTGAAGCTTTCTTT.

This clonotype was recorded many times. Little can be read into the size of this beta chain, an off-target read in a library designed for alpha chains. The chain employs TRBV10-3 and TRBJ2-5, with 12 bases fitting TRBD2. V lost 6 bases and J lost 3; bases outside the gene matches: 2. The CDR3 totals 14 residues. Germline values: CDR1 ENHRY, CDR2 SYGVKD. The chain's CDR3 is CAIRASGGEETQYF. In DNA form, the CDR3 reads TGTGCCATCAGGGCTAGCGGGGGGGAAGAGACCCAGTACTTC.

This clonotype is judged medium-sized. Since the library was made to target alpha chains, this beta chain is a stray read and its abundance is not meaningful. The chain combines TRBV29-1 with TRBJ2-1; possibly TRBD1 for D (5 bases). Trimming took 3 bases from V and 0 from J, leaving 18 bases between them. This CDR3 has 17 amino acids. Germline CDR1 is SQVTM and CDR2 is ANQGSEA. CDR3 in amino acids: CSVEWSRAGHSYNEQFF. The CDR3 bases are TGCAGCGTTGAGTGGTCCCGGGCAGGACACTCCTACAATGAGCAGTTCTTC.

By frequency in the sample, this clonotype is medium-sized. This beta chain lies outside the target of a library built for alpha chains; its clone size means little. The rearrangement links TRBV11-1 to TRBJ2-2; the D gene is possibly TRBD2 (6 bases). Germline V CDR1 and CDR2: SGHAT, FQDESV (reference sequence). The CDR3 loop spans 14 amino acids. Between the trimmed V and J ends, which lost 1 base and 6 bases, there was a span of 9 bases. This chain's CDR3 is CASSLVAGSGELFF. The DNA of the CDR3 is TGTGCCAGCAGCTTAGTGGCGGGATCCGGGGAGCTGTTTTTT.

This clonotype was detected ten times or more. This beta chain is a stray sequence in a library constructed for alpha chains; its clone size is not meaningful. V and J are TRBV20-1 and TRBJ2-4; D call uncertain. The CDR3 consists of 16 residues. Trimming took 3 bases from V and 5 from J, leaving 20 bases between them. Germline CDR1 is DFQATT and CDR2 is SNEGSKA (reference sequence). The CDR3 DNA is TGCAGTGCTAGCCTAGTAAGGTTGGGGAACCAAAACATTCAGTACTTC. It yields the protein CSASLVRLGNQNIQYF.

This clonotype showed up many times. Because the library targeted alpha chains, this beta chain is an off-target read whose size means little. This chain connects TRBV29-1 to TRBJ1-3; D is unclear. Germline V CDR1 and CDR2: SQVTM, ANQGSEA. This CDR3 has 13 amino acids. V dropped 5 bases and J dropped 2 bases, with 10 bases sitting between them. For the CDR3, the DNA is TGCAGCGTTTTGGCTCCCCCTGGAAACACCATATATTTT. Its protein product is CSVLAPPGNTIYF.

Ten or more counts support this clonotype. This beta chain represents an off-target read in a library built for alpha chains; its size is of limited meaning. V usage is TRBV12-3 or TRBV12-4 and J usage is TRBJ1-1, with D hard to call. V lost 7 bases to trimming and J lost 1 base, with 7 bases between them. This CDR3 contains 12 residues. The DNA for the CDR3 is TGTGCCAGCATCCGGCAGAACACTGAAGCTTTCTTT. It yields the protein CASIRQNTEAFF.

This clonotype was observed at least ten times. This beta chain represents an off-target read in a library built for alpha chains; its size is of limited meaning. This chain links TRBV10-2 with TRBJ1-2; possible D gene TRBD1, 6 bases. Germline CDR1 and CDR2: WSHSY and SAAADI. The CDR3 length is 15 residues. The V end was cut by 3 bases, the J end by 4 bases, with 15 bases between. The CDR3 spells CASSDSGVTSYGYTF. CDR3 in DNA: TGCGCCAGCAGTGACTCAGGGGTCACTAGCTATGGCTACACCTTC.